The present entry profiles one T cell receptor beta chain with its context. Its specificity is not known. The CDR3 sequence is 12 residues long. Trimming stripped 4 bases from V and 4 bases from J, with 7 bases between. The germline gives CDR1 SQVTM, CDR2 ANQGSEA. The sample originates from a study of cytotoxic CD8 clonotypes in ibrutinib-treated CLL. Study-wide background: The samples contained 250,000 to 300,000 productive templates on average. They also contained an average of approximately 97,000 productive rearrangements.

Study conclusions and caveats: Baseline levels were approached again at progression, after clonality had risen at ibrutinib response.

TCRdb keeps only in-frame clones here, not all; method: immunoSEQ multiplex PCR. The sample has approximately 320,000 clones, roughly 71% seen once. The origin of this receptor is a human donor with chronic lymphocytic leukemia. The rearrangement uses TRBV29-1 and TRBJ2-2; D uncertain. Source: PBMCs, taken after 36 months of ibrutinib treatment. CDR3 in amino acids: CSVALGTGELFF. In nucleotides, the CDR3 is TGCAGCGTTGCCTTGGGCACCGGGGAGCTGTTTTTT.